This T cell receptor beta chain was obtained from a study of T cells in Graves' hyperthyroidism and ophthalmopathy. Authors of the study amplified TCR beta CDR3 regions from RNA transcripts. TCR CDR3 underwent first-round RT-PCR with the HTBI primer set. TCRdb ran MiXCR on the multiplex PCR reads and lists one entry per CDR3 protein. This sample has hundreds of thousands of distinct CDR3 sequences, with 16% found just once. Sequenced: blood. The TCR comes from a woman aged 40-49 years with Graves' ophthalmopathy.

The CDR3 bases are TGCAGTGCTAGAGATACGGGGGCTCAAGCTGAAGCTTTCTTT. It translates to CSARDTGAQAEAFF. V usage is TRBV20-1 and J usage is TRBJ1-1, with a weak D call TRBD1 (6 bases). CDR3 length: 14 residues. V was trimmed by 0 bases and J by 6 bases, leaving 14 bases between them. Germline V gene sequence: CDR1 DFQATT, CDR2 SNEGSKA (reference sequence).